The next 19 T cell receptor beta chains were all read from a single sample in a study of cytomegalovirus exposure and HLA in healthy donors. Primers included in the PCR were 60 Vbeta and 13 Jbeta primers. Data came from immunoSEQ multiplex PCR; TCRdb stores just in-frame clones and leaves some out. This sample carries over 100,000 clones, with 3.7% going to the ten biggest clones. Sequencing was carried out using PBMCs. The source of these receptors is a man aged 25-45 years in good health and CMV-seronegative.

This chain uses TRBV6-5 with TRBJ1-6; unclear D gene. CDR1 is MNHEY and CDR2 is SVGAGI in the germline V gene. The CDR3 covers 13 residues. The V end was cut by 5 bases, the J end by 8 bases, with 10 bases between. The CDR3 loop reads CASSDGSYSPLHF. CDR3 in DNA: TGTGCCAGCAGTGACGGGAGCTATTCACCCCTCCACTTT.

This chain links TRBV11-2 with TRBJ1-2; perhaps TRBD1 as D (6 bases). In germline, CDR1 is SGHAT, CDR2 FQNNGV. V was cut by 4 bases and J by 2 bases, with 11 bases left in between. The CDR3 contains 14 residues. The chain's CDR3 is CASSSRDKNYGYTF. CDR3 in DNA: TGTGCCAGCAGCTCTAGGGACAAGAACTATGGCTACACCTTC.

V is TRBV5-1 and J is TRBJ2-7, with D uncertain. The V gene lost 6 bases and the J gene lost 0 bases, with 13 bases spanning the gap. The CDR3 loop spans 14 amino acids. Germline V gene sequence: CDR1 SGHRS, CDR2 YFSETQ. CDR3 residues: CASTPGSGSYEQYF. CDR3 nucleotide sequence: TGCGCCAGCACCCCCGGGTCGGGCTCCTACGAGCAGTACTTC.

CDR3 sequence reads: CASSQGDSDTGELFF. Written as DNA, the CDR3 is TGTGCCAGCAGCCAAGGGGACAGCGACACCGGGGAGCTGTTTTTT. The chain has TRBV4-2 and TRBJ2-2; 7 nucleotides align to TRBD1. Per the germline V gene, CDR1 is LGHNA and CDR2 is YNFKEQ. V gave up 1 base and J gave up 3 bases; unmatched junction bases: 2. The CDR3 spans 15 residues.

The chain employs TRBV20-1 and TRBJ1-1; D is perhaps TRBD1 (6 bases). The CDR3 is 11 residues long. The germline CDR1 and CDR2 sequences are DFQATT and SNEGSKA (reference sequence). Between the trimmed V and J ends, which lost 8 bases and 5 bases, there was a span of 12 bases. This CDR3 is CSNIRGTEAFF. CDR3 DNA: TGCAGTAATATTAGGGGGACTGAAGCTTTCTTT.

The genes are TRBV4-3 and TRBJ1-6; 8 nucleotides agree with TRBD1. J gave up 5 bases and V 3 bases, and 3 bases lay outside the gene matches. Per germline, CDR1 LGHNA and CDR2 YSLEER. The CDR3 sequence is 15 residues long. The CDR3 protein is CASSQLTGDNSPLHF. Here the CDR3 DNA reads TGCGCCAGCAGCCAGTTGACAGGGGATAATTCACCCCTCCACTTT.

The J gene is TRBJ2-7, the V gene TRBV5-5; 8 bases align to TRBD1. The V gene's germline CDR1 is SGHKS and CDR2 YYEKEE (reference sequence). Trimming removed 3 bases from V and 4 bases from J; junction bases left unmatched: 3. The CDR3 length is 13 residues. This CDR3 reads CASSWQGAYEQYF. The CDR3 DNA is TGTGCCAGCAGCTGGCAGGGGGCGTACGAGCAGTACTTC.

V gene TRBV7-2 combines with J gene TRBJ1-2, with a weak D call TRBD1 (5 bases). The CDR3 extends over 12 amino acids. Trimming left V 3 bases short and J 4 bases short, with 6 bases between. The germline V gene encodes CDR1 SGHTA and CDR2 FQGNSA. CDR3 nucleotide sequence: TGTGCCAGCAGCTTTGACAGCTATGGCTACACCTTC. Translated: CASSFDSYGYTF.

The V call is TRBV6-6, the J call TRBJ1-2, with unresolved D. CDR1 and CDR2 (germline): MNHNY, SVGAGI (reference sequence). The CDR3 runs 13 residues. The V gene lost 2 bases and the J gene lost 8 bases, with 12 bases spanning the gap. CDR3 nucleotide sequence: TGTGCCAGCAGTTACGGAGCTGAAGAGGGCTACACCTTC. It encodes CASSYGAEEGYTF.

This chain joins TRBV4-3 and TRBJ2-7; 8 bases line up with TRBD1. The CDR3 length is 15 residues. The junction had 4 bases not matched to a gene; V was cut back by 1 base and J by 2 bases. Germline V gene lookup returns CDR1 LGHNA and CDR2 YSLEER. CDR3 in amino acids: CASSQAQGAPYEQYF. In DNA form, the CDR3 reads TGCGCCAGCAGCCAAGCGCAGGGGGCACCCTACGAGCAGTACTTC.

The chain is built from TRBV7-9 and TRBJ2-7, with D possibly TRBD1 on 6 matching bases. This CDR3 spans 14 amino acids. Per germline, CDR1 SEHNR and CDR2 FQNEAQ (reference sequence). Trimming removed 2 bases from V and 3 bases from J, with 11 bases in between. CDR3 amino acids: CASSLPGVGYEQYF. As DNA, the CDR3 is TGTGCCAGCAGCTTACCAGGGGTCGGCTACGAGCAGTACTTC.

This chain connects TRBV29-1 to TRBJ2-3; maybe TRBD2 (5 bases). The CDR3 runs to 12 residues. CDR1 is SQVTM, CDR2 ANQGSEA, per germline. Trimming took off 3 bases at V and 6 bases at J, with 10 bases between the two ends. As DNA, the CDR3 is TGCAGCGTTGAGGTGGGAGCGGATACGCAGTATTTT. It specifies CSVEVGADTQYF.

For this clone: An end of the junction differs from the germline gene, which may be a read error. The rearrangement joins TRBV18 to TRBJ1-3, with D possibly TRBD1 on 5 matching bases. In germline, CDR1 is KGHSH, CDR2 LQKENI. The CDR3 consists of 16 residues. CDR3 in amino acids: CASPPLGGSSGNTIYF. In nucleotides, the CDR3 is TGTGCCAGCCCACCATTGGGGGGGAGCTCTGGAAACACCATATATTTT.

The chain carries TRBV7-8 and TRBJ2-1; TRBD2 matches at 10 bases. CDR3 length: 16 amino acids. The germline CDR1 and CDR2 sequences are SGHVS and FQNEAQ. V shed 5 bases, J shed 2 bases, and the junction held 6 bases outside the gene matches. The CDR3 sequence: CASSRGLADPYNEQFF. CDR3 coding DNA: TGTGCCAGCAGCCGTGGACTAGCGGACCCCTACAATGAGCAGTTCTTC.

The chain joins TRBV30 to TRBJ1-4; no definite D call. The V gene's germline CDR1 is GTSNPN and CDR2 SVGIG (reference sequence). The CDR3 length is 15 residues. Trimming left V 0 bases short and J 0 bases short, with 8 bases between. In DNA form, the CDR3 reads TGTGCCTGGAGTGTAAGGCGGGCAACTAATGAAAAACTGTTTTTT. Encoded protein: CAWSVRRATNEKLFF.

This chain joins TRBV4-1 and TRBJ1-2; D ambiguous. V lost 1 base and J lost 6, with 12 bases in between. CDR3 length: 14 amino acids. The germline V gene has CDR1 MGHRA and CDR2 YSYEKL. The CDR3 reads CASSQVWEGDGYTF. CDR3 sequence (DNA): TGCGCCAGCAGCCAAGTGTGGGAGGGCGATGGCTACACCTTC.

J is TRBJ2-5 and V is TRBV5-1; 7 positions match TRBD2. V lost 4 bases and J lost 0; bases outside the gene matches: 6. This CDR3 has 15 residues. From germline, CDR1 is SGHRS and CDR2 YFSETQ. CDR3 protein: CASSPLAGDQETQYF. The CDR3 DNA reads TGCGCCAGCAGCCCCCTGGCGGGGGACCAAGAGACCCAGTACTTC.

The chain joins TRBV5-5 to TRBJ2-2, with no clear D. This CDR3 is built from 15 residues. Trimming removed 4 bases at V and 0 bases at J, with 10 bases between. Germline CDR1 SGHKS, CDR2 YYEKEE (reference sequence). CDR3 sequence (DNA): TGTGCCAGCAGCAAACAGCCTGCGAACACCGGGGAGCTGTTTTTT. It encodes CASSKQPANTGELFF.

The V and J genes are TRBV11-2 and TRBJ2-7, with TRBD1 identical over 7 bases. The CDR3 loop spans 14 amino acids. The V gene's germline CDR1 is SGHAT and CDR2 FQNNGV. J was trimmed by 6 bases and V by 5 bases; bases with no gene match: 10. The CDR3 loop is CASSPIRQGIEQYF. The CDR3 nucleotides read TGTGCCAGCAGCCCCATCCGACAGGGAATCGAGCAGTACTTC. The entire variable domain, with the rest obtained from reference TRBV11-2 and TRBJ2-7, is as follows: EAGVAQSPRYKIIEKRQSVAFWCNPISGHATLYWYQQILGQGPKLLIQFQNNGVVDDSQLPKDRFSAERLKGVDSTLKIQPAKLEDSAVYLCASSPIRQGIEQYFGPGTRLTVT.